This T cell receptor (beta chain) was sequenced in a study of spatial heterogeneity in lung cancer. This clonotype was observed at least ten times. TCRdb re-called the 5' RACE reads through MiXCR, storing one row per CDR3 protein. The sample lists over 12,000 distinct CDR3 sequences, roughly a tenth seen once, with about 29% in the top ten. Sample time point: sample taken at primary tumor resection. Material for sequencing was whole RNA from tumor, nontumor lung or frozen PBMC, left unsorted. The source is a male donor with early-stage non-small cell lung cancer. The sequencing used PBMCs, collected at surgery.

The CDR3 region has the DNA TGTGCCAGCAGCTTAGGAATTGGAGGCCCAACAACAAACTACGAGCAGTACTTC. This sequence encodes CASSLGIGGPTTNYEQYF. The chain employs TRBV7-2 and TRBJ2-7, with a possible D match to TRBD2 (5 bases). V lost 1 base, J lost 3 bases, and 22 bases lay in between. Germline CDR1 is SGHTA and CDR2 is FQGNSA. The CDR3 has 18 residues.